Below are 6 T cell receptor beta chains sequenced from a single sample in a study of T cells in Graves' hyperthyroidism and ophthalmopathy. It was RNA transcripts that yielded the amplified TCR beta CDR3 regions. A first-round RT-PCR of the TCR CDR3 used the HTBI primer set. Each CDR3 protein gets one entry after TCRdb re-called the multiplex PCR reads with MiXCR. This sample has roughly 650,000 distinct CDR3 sequences, with roughly a sixth found just once. The sample taken for sequencing was blood. The receptors come from a woman aged 40 to 50 with Graves' ophthalmopathy.

This clonotype was found many times. V gene TRBV2 combines with J gene TRBJ2-7; D remains ambiguous. Germline V lookup: CDR1 SNHLY, CDR2 FYNNEI. Trimming took 1 base from V and 7 from J, leaving 8 bases between them. The CDR3 is 12 amino acids. The CDR3 DNA sequence: TGTGCCAGCAGTGAAGAGGGTGGGGAGCAGTACTTC. Protein: CASSEEGGEQYF.

This clonotype has a handful of counts. This chain uses TRBV18 with TRBJ1-6, with a weak D call TRBD1 (6 bases). The CDR3 loop spans 17 amino acids. Trimming cost V 4 bases and J 4 bases, with 17 bases left between them. Germline V gives CDR1 KGHSH, CDR2 LQKENI. The DNA of the CDR3 is TGTGCCAGCTCACTGGCCCGTCCAGGGGTATATAATTCACCCCTCCACTTT. Protein product: CASSLARPGVYNSPLHF.

This clonotype has just a few counts. The chain couples TRBV5-1 to TRBJ1-5, with D uncertain. Trimming shortened V by 0 bases and J by 6 bases, and 7 bases separated the two germline ends. The germline V gene has CDR1 SGHRS and CDR2 YFSETQ. The CDR3 covers 13 residues. This CDR3 reads CASSLDYRQPQHF. As DNA, the CDR3 is TGCGCCAGCAGCTTGGATTATCGTCAGCCCCAGCATTTT.

This clonotype was picked up many times. The V and J genes are TRBV5-1 and TRBJ2-2; possibly TRBD1 for D (6 bases). Trimming stripped 2 bases from V and 0 bases from J, with 11 bases between. Germline V lookup: CDR1 SGHRS, CDR2 YFSETQ. The CDR3 contains 16 residues. The CDR3 reads CASSFDRTANTGELFF. The CDR3 DNA reads as TGCGCCAGCAGCTTTGACAGGACCGCGAACACCGGGGAGCTGTTTTTT.

This clonotype was seen a few times. CDR3 DNA sequence: TGTGCCAGCAGCCTAGGGGAAGCGGGAAACACCATATATTTT. It codes for CASSLGEAGNTIYF. The chain recombines TRBV5-6 with TRBJ1-3; TRBD1 might be the D (5 bases). V lost 4 bases and J lost 4, with 12 bases in between. The CDR3 is made up of 14 amino acids. Looked up from germline, CDR1 is SGHDT and CDR2 is YYEEEE. Full variable domain (outside the CDR3, taken from reference TRBV5-6 and TRBJ1-3): DAGVTQSPTHLIKTRGQQVTLRCSPKSGHDTVSWYQQALGQGPQFIFQYYEEEERQRGNFPDRFSGHQFPNYSSELNVNALLLGDSALYLCASSLGEAGNTIYFGEGSWLTVV.

This rearrangement joins TRBV13 to TRBJ2-7; D is undetermined. The DNA end is a closer match to TRBJ2-1, so the J assignment may be wrong. The CDR3 extends over 16 amino acids. CDR1 is PRHDT and CDR2 is FYEKMQ in the germline V gene (reference sequence). CDR3 sequence: CASSLDRATNSYEQFF. CDR3 sequence (DNA): TGTGCCAGCAGCTTAGATCGGGCCACAAACTCCTACGAGCAGTTCTTC.